This entry lists 20 T cell receptor beta chains sequenced from one sample in a study. Each CDR3 protein gets one entry after TCRdb re-called the 5' RACE reads with MiXCR. Of some 62,000 distinct CDR3 sequences listed, about 31% were seen once; the top ten hold about 2.3%. Source material: tumor-infiltrating naive CD4+ T cells sorted from the breast tumor. Stated subset: naive CD4+ T cells, CD4+CD45RA+CD25-. These receptors were obtained from a female donor with breast cancer.

The chain links TRBV20-1 to TRBJ1-5, with 9 nucleotides matching TRBD1. The germline gives CDR1 DFQATT, CDR2 SNEGSKA (reference sequence). The CDR3 is 14 amino acids. V trimming: 3 bases; J trimming: 3 bases; junction bases outside the gene matches: 3. The CDR3 DNA is TGCAGTGCTAGGACAGGGGGTTTCAATCAGCCCCAGCATTTT. It specifies CSARTGGFNQPQHF.

This chain links TRBV3-1 with TRBJ1-1; a possible D gene is TRBD1 (5 bases). The CDR3 runs 15 residues. Germline CDR1 reads LGHDT; CDR2 reads YNNKEL (reference sequence). V shed 4 bases and J shed 5 bases, with 17 bases lying between them. The CDR3 DNA sequence: TGTGCCAGCAGCCGTTCGCTCGGGGCAAATACTGAAGCTTTCTTT. Translation gives CASSRSLGANTEAFF.

This clonotype was observed a few times. The chain employs TRBV29-1 and TRBJ2-1, with 10 bases that match TRBD1. This CDR3 region has 10 residues. Germline values: CDR1 SQVTM, CDR2 ANQGSEA. The trim removed 6 bases at V and 13 bases at J, leaving 3 bases unmatched. The CDR3 nucleotides are TGCAGCGTACGGGACAGGGGACAGTTCTTC. It is translated as CSVRDRGQFF.

This clonotype has ten or more counts. This chain links TRBV28 with TRBJ1-3; the match to TRBD1 covers 8 bases. The CDR3 length is 15 residues. Germline V gene lookup returns CDR1 MDHEN and CDR2 SYDVKM. Trimming removed 4 bases from V and 6 bases from J; junction bases left unmatched: 8. The CDR3 DNA sequence: TGTGCCAGCAGTTCCGGACAGGGATATGAAAACACCATATATTTT. As protein: CASSSGQGYENTIYF.

The DNA of the CDR3 is TGTGCCAGCAGTTACTCCGCTATCCCCCGGGACAGCCCCCTCAACACCTACGAGCAGTACTTC. Its protein product is CASSYSAIPRDSPLNTYEQYF. J is TRBJ2-7 and V is TRBV6-2 or TRBV6-3; 7 positions match TRBD1. The V gene's germline CDR1 is MNHEY and CDR2 SVGEGT. CDR3 length: 21 amino acids. With 0 bases clipped from V and 2 bases from J, the junction kept 22 bases outside the gene matches.

This clonotype has ten or more counts. The chain joins TRBV6-5 to TRBJ1-1, with D possibly TRBD1 on 5 matching bases. Between the trimmed V and J ends, which lost 6 bases and 4 bases, there was a span of 15 bases. The CDR3 covers 14 residues. The germline gives CDR1 MNHEY, CDR2 SVGAGI. The CDR3 region is CASRLSGDGTEAFF. CDR3 nucleotides: TGTGCCAGCAGGTTATCGGGGGATGGCACTGAAGCTTTCTTT.

This clonotype occurred many times. The rearrangement joins TRBV20-1 to TRBJ1-2; a weak D match, TRBD1 (5 bases). The germline CDR1 and CDR2 sequences are DFQATT and SNEGSKA (reference sequence). V was clipped by 1 base and J by 3 bases, with 12 bases between them. This CDR3 region has 14 residues. The CDR3 DNA follows: TGCAGTGCTAGAGTACGGCAGGGCTACTATGGCTACACCTTC. Translated: CSARVRQGYYGYTF.

The V call is TRBV5-1, the J call TRBJ2-7, with D hard to call. V lost 4 bases and J 3 bases, leaving 14 bases between the germline ends. CDR1 and CDR2 (germline): SGHRS, YFSETQ. This CDR3 comprises 14 residues. The CDR3 reads CASSLRSLNYEQYF. CDR3 nucleotides: TGCGCCAGCAGCCTGAGAAGTCTCAACTACGAGCAGTACTTC.

This clonotype was seen more than once but under ten times. This chain connects TRBV12-3 or TRBV12-4 to TRBJ1-1, with D unresolved. The CDR3 runs to 12 residues. Trimming pared 6 bases from V and 3 bases from J, leaving 8 bases between. For the CDR3, the DNA is TGTGCCAGCAGAGTAAGTTACACTGAAGCTTTCTTT. Its translation is CASRVSYTEAFF.

This clonotype was observed a few times. The V call is TRBV29-1, the J call TRBJ1-2, with a possible D match to TRBD1 (5 bases). Germline CDR1 is SQVTM and CDR2 is ANQGSEA. The CDR3 totals 14 residues. Between the trimmed V and J ends, which lost 3 bases and 4 bases, there was a span of 15 bases. Here the CDR3 reads CSVEGRQAVYGYTF. CDR3 sequence (DNA): TGCAGCGTTGAGGGACGGCAGGCGGTCTATGGCTACACCTTC.

V gene TRBV20-1 combines with J gene TRBJ2-7; D may be TRBD1 (6 bases). The length of the CDR3 is 13 residues. In germline, CDR1 is DFQATT, CDR2 SNEGSKA (reference sequence). Between the trimmed V and J ends, which lost 0 bases and 7 bases, there was a span of 13 bases. The CDR3 nucleotides read TGCAGTGCTAGAGATCCCTCAACAGGGGAGCAGTACTTC. Amino acids: CSARDPSTGEQYF.

This chain connects TRBV11-2 to TRBJ2-5; D may be TRBD1 (6 bases). Deletions cut 2 bases from V and 4 bases from J, with 20 bases between. CDR1 SGHAT and CDR2 FQNNGV come from the germline V gene. The CDR3 is 17 residues long. The CDR3 DNA follows: TGTGCCAGCAGCTTACTGGGCAGGGGTCGTAAGGTAGAGACCCAGTACTTC. Translating gives CASSLLGRGRKVETQYF.

Details on this clonotype: Relative to the germline gene, one junction end is altered; a read error may explain this. V gene TRBV6-2 or TRBV6-3 combines with J gene TRBJ2-7; D remains unclear. Germline V CDR1 and CDR2: MNHEY, SVGEGT. CDR3 length: 12 amino acids. The CDR3 nucleotides are TGTGCCAGCGCTTGGACGAGCTACGAGCGGTACTTC. It codes for CASAWTSYERYF.

The sample holds many counts of this clonotype. The chain couples TRBV6-6 to TRBJ2-7; D remains ambiguous. Per germline, CDR1 MNHNY and CDR2 SVGAGI (reference sequence). Between the trimmed V and J ends, which lost 6 bases and 5 bases, there was a span of 8 bases. There are 11 residues in the CDR3. In nucleotides, the CDR3 is TGTGCCAGCAGCCGACTCGACGAGCAGTACTTC. Translated, it gives CASSRLDEQYF.

The chain joins TRBV6-1 to TRBJ1-2; D ambiguous. The CDR3 totals 15 residues. Germline V gene data show CDR1 as MNHNS and CDR2 as SASEGT. Trimming cost V 1 base and J 4 bases, with 13 bases left between them. The DNA of the CDR3 is TGTGCCAGCAGTGAAGGCGTCACCTTACTCTATGGCTACACCTTC. This sequence encodes CASSEGVTLLYGYTF.

This clonotype was counted at least ten times. This chain joins TRBV5-1 and TRBJ2-3; D might be TRBD2 (5 bases). The CDR3 covers 16 residues. Per the germline V gene, CDR1 is SGHRS and CDR2 is YFSETQ. Trimming took off 4 bases at V and 3 bases at J, with 18 bases between the two ends. CDR3 sequence (DNA): TGCGCCAGCAGCATGGGTATAAACCGCGGGACAGATACGCAGTATTTT. Protein product: CASSMGINRGTDTQYF.

The count of this clonotype is one. A clone one base away is much larger, so this may be a read error. It is likely a read error, because the conserved phenylalanine at the end of the CDR3 is missing. The chain is built from TRBV7-9 and TRBJ2-5, with D maybe TRBD2 (6 bases). This CDR3 is 14 amino acids long. V lost 10 bases and J 4 bases, leaving 19 bases between the germline ends. Looked up from germline, CDR1 is SEHNR and CDR2 is FQNEAQ (reference sequence). In DNA form, the CDR3 reads TGTGCCACCGACCCCGGGGGACGGGGAGAGACCCAGTACTCC. Amino acids: CATDPGGRGETQYS.

This clonotype was detected only a few times. The rearrangement uses TRBV12-3 or TRBV12-4 and TRBJ2-2; D is perhaps TRBD1 or TRBD2 (5 bases each). V gave up 2 bases and J gave up 2 bases, with 9 bases separating them. The CDR3 runs to 15 residues. The CDR3 DNA reads as TGTGCCAGCAGTTTACAGGGACGAAACACCGGGGAGCTGTTTTTT. It yields the protein CASSLQGRNTGELFF.

With regard to this clonotype: A much larger clone lies a single base off, so this may be a read error. V usage is TRBV7-9 and J usage is TRBJ1-3; D is undetermined. Germline V gene lookup returns CDR1 SEHNR and CDR2 FQNEAQ (reference sequence). The CDR3 length is 13 residues. CDR3 in amino acids: CASSLGSANTICF. The DNA of the CDR3 is TGTGCCAGCAGCTTAGGGTCCGCGAACACCATATGTTTT.

Here the CDR3 reads CASSRTGSLDAEAFF. CDR3 coding DNA: TGCGCCAGCAGTAGAACAGGGTCGTTGGACGCTGAAGCTTTCTTT. The genes are TRBV4-1 and TRBJ1-1; the D gene is possibly TRBD1 (6 bases). CDR3 length: 15 amino acids. Germline CDR1 and CDR2: MGHRA and YSYEKL. Trimming took 6 bases from V and 6 from J, leaving 20 bases between them.